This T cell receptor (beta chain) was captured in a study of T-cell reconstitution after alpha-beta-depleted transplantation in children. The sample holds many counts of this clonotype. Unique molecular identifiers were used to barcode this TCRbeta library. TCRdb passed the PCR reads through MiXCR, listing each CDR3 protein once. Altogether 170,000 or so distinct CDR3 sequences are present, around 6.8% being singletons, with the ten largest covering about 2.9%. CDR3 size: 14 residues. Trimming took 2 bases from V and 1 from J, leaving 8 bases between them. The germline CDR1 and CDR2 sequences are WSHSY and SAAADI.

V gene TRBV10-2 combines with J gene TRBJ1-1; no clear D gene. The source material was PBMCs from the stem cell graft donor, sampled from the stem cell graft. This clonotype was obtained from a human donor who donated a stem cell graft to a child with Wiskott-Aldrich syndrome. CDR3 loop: CASSEGRRNTEAFF. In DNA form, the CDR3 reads TGCGCCAGCAGTGAGGGTCGGAGGAACACTGAAGCTTTCTTT.